What follows are 28 T cell receptor beta chains derived from one specimen sequenced in a study of post-analysis software for immune sequencing data. Notes on the study in general: Four or five TRBV segments (TRBV5-6, TRBV5-1 and TRBV20-1 among them) occurred more frequently in patients than in controls.

Included in the TCR beta cDNA libraries were unique molecular identifiers. TCRdb ran MiXCR on the PCR reads and lists one entry per CDR3 protein. The profile shows 380,000 or so distinct CDR3 sequences, roughly 38% of them singletons. Their antigens remain unidentified. Specimen: blood. The source is a girl aged 10 to 17 with multiple sclerosis.

The chain joins TRBV18 to TRBJ1-2, with TRBD1 matching over 9 bases. Trimming cost V 2 bases and J 8 bases; bases outside gene matches: 21. The length of the CDR3 is 19 residues. Germline loops: CDR1 KGHSH, CDR2 LQKENI. The CDR3 is CASSPTSPGQGPIPRGYTF. CDR3 bases: TGTGCCAGCTCACCAACATCTCCGGGACAGGGACCGATCCCTCGGGGCTACACCTTC.

This clonotype came up once. The rearrangement joins TRBV3-1 to TRBJ1-5; D is undetermined. The CDR3 is 14 residues long. V was clipped by 4 bases and J by 2 bases, with 9 bases between them. Germline V gene data show CDR1 as LGHDT and CDR2 as YNNKEL (reference sequence). The CDR3 region is CASSPLAGNQPQHF. CDR3 sequence (DNA): TGTGCCAGCAGCCCCTTAGCGGGCAATCAGCCCCAGCATTTT.

This clonotype appeared a few times. V and J are TRBV11-2 and TRBJ1-5; the D gene is possibly TRBD1 (6 bases). The V gene's germline CDR1 is SGHAT and CDR2 FQNNGV. This CDR3 comprises 14 residues. V lost 1 base, J lost 5 bases, and 9 bases lay in between. The CDR3 region has the DNA TGTGCCAGCAGCTTAGGCAGGGGTCATCAGCCCCAGCATTTT. It specifies CASSLGRGHQPQHF.

The chain uses TRBV20-1 and TRBJ2-3; TRBD2 agrees at 8 bases. J gave up 5 bases and V 6 bases, and 10 bases lay outside the gene matches. This CDR3 contains 14 residues. Germline V lookup: CDR1 DFQATT, CDR2 SNEGSKA (reference sequence). The CDR3 region is CSAISHSGVDTQYF. CDR3 bases: TGCAGTGCCATATCGCATAGCGGGGTAGATACGCAGTATTTT.

This sequence joins TRBV7-9 and TRBJ1-2, with D hard to call. The CDR3 consists of 14 residues. Germline V gene lookup returns CDR1 SEHNR and CDR2 FQNEAQ (reference sequence). V was pared by 1 base and J by 4 bases, with 10 bases between. The CDR3 bases are TGTGCCAGCAGCTTAGGAGGATGGGTCTATGGCTACACCTTC. Protein sequence: CASSLGGWVYGYTF.

The gene calls are TRBV28 and TRBJ2-5; possible D gene TRBD1, 5 bases. Germline V lookup: CDR1 MDHEN, CDR2 SYDVKM. The CDR3 length is 15 residues. The ends were cut back, 6 bases at V and 3 bases at J, with 17 bases in the middle. The CDR3 region has the DNA TGTGCCAGCAGCCCCAGCGCAGGGCCCAAAGAGACCCAGTACTTC. Amino acid sequence: CASSPSAGPKETQYF. The variable domain in full, completed from reference TRBV28 and TRBJ2-5, reads DVKVTQSSRYLVKRTGEKVFLECVQDMDHENMFWYRQDPGLGLRLIYFSYDVKMKEKGDIPEGYSVSREKKERFSLILESASTNQTSMYLCASSPSAGPKETQYFGPGTRLLVL.

In this sample, this clonotype turned up a few times. V and J are TRBV5-6 and TRBJ2-5, with no clear D. CDR3 size: 13 residues. Germline V gene sequence: CDR1 SGHDT, CDR2 YYEEEE. Trimming cost V 1 base and J 1 base, with 5 bases left between them. CDR3 region: CASSLYSQETQYF. DNA of the CDR3: TGTGCCAGCAGCTTGTATTCCCAAGAGACCCAGTACTTC. The entire variable domain, with the rest obtained from reference TRBV5-6 and TRBJ2-5, is as follows: DAGVTQSPTHLIKTRGQQVTLRCSPKSGHDTVSWYQQALGQGPQFIFQYYEEEERQRGNFPDRFSGHQFPNYSSELNVNALLLGDSALYLCASSLYSQETQYFGPGTRLLVL.

This chain connects TRBV7-9 to TRBJ2-7, with D unclear. The germline V and J ends were trimmed by 1 base and 5 bases, with 12 bases remaining between them. Germline CDR1 SEHNR, CDR2 FQNEAQ (reference sequence). The CDR3 has 14 amino acids. In DNA, the CDR3 is TGTGCCAGCAGCTTAGGGCTCTGGGTGGACGAGCAGTACTTC. It yields the protein CASSLGLWVDEQYF.

The J gene is TRBJ2-6, the V gene TRBV7-8; weak D call: TRBD2 (5 bases). CDR1 is SGHVS and CDR2 is FQNEAQ in the germline V gene. V was cut by 1 base and J by 4 bases, with 11 bases left in between. CDR3 length: 16 amino acids. The CDR3 nucleotides read TGTGCCAGCAGCTTAGGGGGAGCCGGGGGGGCCAACGTCCTGACTTTC. Amino acid sequence: CASSLGGAGGANVLTF.

The V gene is TRBV11-2, the J gene TRBJ1-2, with no clear D. CDR1 and CDR2 from the germline V gene are SGHAT and FQNNGV. V was cut by 0 bases and J by 1 base, with 9 bases left in between. CDR3 length equals 15 residues. The chain's CDR3 is CASSLDWPDNYGYTF. The CDR3 DNA reads TGTGCCAGCAGCTTAGATTGGCCAGATAACTATGGCTACACCTTC.

This chain links TRBV7-2 with TRBJ1-2, with D maybe TRBD1 (6 bases). The germline V gene encodes CDR1 SGHTA and CDR2 FQGNSA. Trimming removed 1 base from V and 4 bases from J, with 10 bases in between. The CDR3 totals 14 residues. The CDR3 coding sequence is TGTGCCAGCAGCTTAGGGGGGACATTCTATGGCTACACCTTC. It encodes CASSLGGTFYGYTF.

The gene calls are TRBV6-6 and TRBJ1-5, with D maybe TRBD1 (6 bases). This CDR3 region has 14 residues. Trimming pared 2 bases from V and 7 bases from J, leaving 12 bases between. CDR1 MNHNY and CDR2 SVGAGI come from the germline V gene (reference sequence). The CDR3 reads CASSYLGGEQPQHF. The CDR3 nucleotides are TGTGCCAGCAGTTACCTGGGGGGCGAACAGCCCCAGCATTTT.

This clonotype has only a few counts. DNA of the CDR3: TGTGCCAGCAGAACCAATATAGGGAGGGCTCAAGAGACCCAGTACTTC. This codes for CASRTNIGRAQETQYF. V usage is TRBV6-5 and J usage is TRBJ2-5; 7 bases are shared with TRBD2. The CDR3 length is 16 residues. Germline V gene data show CDR1 as MNHEY and CDR2 as SVGAGI. V was clipped by 6 bases and J by 2 bases; unmatched bases: 12.

This clonotype showed up just a few times. The chain uses TRBV7-6 and TRBJ2-7; possible D gene TRBD2, 6 bases. Germline V gives CDR1 SGHVS, CDR2 FNYEAQ. Trimming removed 2 bases at V and 4 bases at J, with 12 bases between. CDR3 length equals 14 residues. CDR3 bases: TGTGCCAGCAGCTTAATGGGGGGTTGGTACGAGCAGTACTTC. Its protein is CASSLMGGWYEQYF. Using reference TRBV7-6 and TRBJ2-7 for the parts outside the CDR3, the full variable domain is GAGVSQSPRYKVTKRGQDVALRCDPISGHVSLYWYRQALGQGPEFLTYFNYEAQQDKSGLPNDRFSAERPEGSISTLTIQRTEQRDSAMYRCASSLMGGWYEQYFGPGTRLTVT.

This clonotype was detected a few times. The rearrangement links TRBV7-2 to TRBJ2-5, with D possibly being TRBD1 (5 bases). The germline V and J ends were trimmed by 5 bases and 2 bases, with 15 bases remaining between them. The CDR3 loop spans 15 amino acids. Germline V CDR1 and CDR2: SGHTA, FQGNSA. The CDR3 loop is CASSHQATAQETQYF. CDR3 nucleotides: TGTGCCAGCAGCCATCAGGCGACAGCTCAAGAGACCCAGTACTTC.

In its sample, this clonotype was seen a few times. The genes are TRBV6-2 or TRBV6-3 and TRBJ1-1, with TRBD1 matching 9 bases. J was trimmed by 4 bases and V by 6 bases; bases with no gene match: 6. CDR3 length: 14 residues. Per the germline V gene, CDR1 is MNHEY and CDR2 is SVGEGT. The CDR3 reads CASRSTGGVTEAFF. The CDR3 DNA reads TGTGCCAGCAGATCTACAGGGGGCGTCACTGAAGCTTTCTTT.

Turning to this clonotype: An end of the junction differs from the germline gene, which may be a read error. The V and J genes are TRBV7-2 and TRBJ1-5; the D is unclear. The CDR3 spans 15 residues. The germline V gene encodes CDR1 SGHTA and CDR2 FQGNSA. This chain's CDR3 is CASSPHRPSNQPQHF. As DNA, the CDR3 is TGCGCCAGCAGCCCCCATAGGCCTAGCAATCAGCCCCAGCATTTT.

This clonotype has just a few counts. The rearrangement joins TRBV5-1 to TRBJ2-5, with D perhaps being TRBD1 or TRBD2 (5 bases each). V was trimmed by 4 bases and J by 7 bases, leaving 20 bases between them. Germline V CDR1 and CDR2: SGHRS, YFSETQ. The CDR3 covers 15 residues. The CDR3 loop is CASSEGTIFAATQYF. The CDR3 DNA sequence: TGCGCCAGCAGCGAGGGGACGATCTTCGCAGCGACCCAGTACTTC.

The chain is built from TRBV5-1 and TRBJ2-1, with 7 bases that match TRBD1. CDR1 and CDR2 (germline): SGHRS, YFSETQ. With V trimmed by 2 bases and J by 9 bases, 8 bases remained unmatched. The CDR3 runs 14 residues. CDR3 nucleotides: TGCGCCAGCAGCTTTGTACAGGGGACCAGTGAGCAGTTCTTC. Its translation is CASSFVQGTSEQFF.

This clonotype was seen only a few times. The chain has TRBV5-1 and TRBJ2-3, with TRBD1 as a possible D gene (6 bases). Germline V gene data show CDR1 as SGHRS and CDR2 as YFSETQ. Trimming shortened V by 5 bases and J by 0 bases, and 10 bases separated the two germline ends. The CDR3 runs to 14 residues. CDR3 coding DNA: TGCGCCAGCAGACAGGGCTCTAGCACAGATACGCAGTATTTT. Residues: CASRQGSSTDTQYF.

The V and J genes are TRBV28 and TRBJ2-1; D perhaps matches TRBD1 (6 bases). Germline loops: CDR1 MDHEN, CDR2 SYDVKM. The CDR3 consists of 14 residues. V shed 4 bases and J shed 8 bases, with 15 bases lying between them. The CDR3 DNA follows: TGTGCCAGCAGTTCAACAGGGAGTTTGGATGAGCAGTTCTTC. It translates to CASSSTGSLDEQFF.

Of note for this clonotype: Mismatch with germline at one junction end may stem from a read error. The gene calls are TRBV12-3 or TRBV12-4 and TRBJ1-2; the match to TRBD1 covers 7 bases. This CDR3 has 15 residues. The CDR3 DNA is TGTGTCAGCAGTTTTTTTACAGGGGAAAACTATGGCTACACCTTC. It specifies CVSSFFTGENYGYTF.

In its sample, this clonotype was seen once. The V gene is TRBV6-2 or TRBV6-3, the J gene TRBJ1-5; TRBD1 aligns across 10 bases. Germline loops: CDR1 MNHEY, CDR2 SVGEGT. This CDR3 contains 15 residues. V lost 6 bases, J lost 4 bases, and 6 bases stayed unmatched. The CDR3 DNA is TGTGCCAGCAGAATCTCGGACAGGGGGAATCAGCCCCAGCATTTT. This gives the protein CASRISDRGNQPQHF.

The V and J genes are TRBV9 and TRBJ2-6; 8 bases are shared with TRBD1. Germline-derived CDR1 and CDR2 are SGDLS and YYNGEE. The CDR3 extends over 20 amino acids. The trim removed 0 bases at V and 0 bases at J, leaving 11 bases unmatched. The CDR3: CASSVEGRQGAFSGANVLTF. The DNA of the CDR3 is TGTGCCAGCAGCGTAGAGGGGAGGCAGGGGGCGTTCTCTGGGGCCAACGTCCTGACTTTC.

The chain carries TRBV20-1 and TRBJ1-2; D is uncertain. CDR1 is DFQATT, CDR2 SNEGSKA, per germline (reference sequence). V was pared by 7 bases and J by 4 bases, with 10 bases between. The length of the CDR3 is 11 residues. The CDR3 region is CSEEGGYGYTF. The CDR3 DNA reads TGCAGTGAGGAAGGCGGCTATGGCTACACCTTC.

This clonotype occurred a few times. J is TRBJ2-3 and V is TRBV5-1; 9 bases match TRBD1. From germline, CDR1 is SGHRS and CDR2 YFSETQ. The V gene end was trimmed by 3 bases and the J gene end by 5 bases; junction bases not matched to a gene: 10. The CDR3 spans 16 residues. This CDR3 is CASSSLPGQGGDTQYF. For the CDR3, the DNA is TGCGCCAGCAGCTCCCTTCCGGGACAGGGTGGAGATACGCAGTATTTT. Supplemented by reference TRBV5-1 and TRBJ2-3, the full variable domain reads KAGVTQTPRYLIKTRGQQVTLSCSPISGHRSVSWYQQTPGQGLQFLFEYFSETQRNKGNFPGRFSGRQFSNSRSEMNVSTLELGDSALYLCASSSLPGQGGDTQYFGPGTRLTVL.

The chain couples TRBV6-5 to TRBJ1-1; D is uncertain. The CDR3 is 17 residues long. CDR1 and CDR2 (germline): MNHEY, SVGAGI. Trimming removed 4 bases at V and 1 base at J, with 19 bases between. CDR3 loop: CASSSFWVDNGNTEAFF. In nucleotides, the CDR3 is TGTGCCAGCAGTTCCTTCTGGGTTGACAATGGGAACACTGAAGCTTTCTTT.

This clonotype has just a few counts. The rearrangement joins TRBV20-1 to TRBJ2-3; D unclear. With 0 bases removed from V and 6 bases from J, the gap between germline ends came to 16 bases. The CDR3 is 15 residues long. Germline CDR1 reads DFQATT; CDR2 reads SNEGSKA (reference sequence). CDR3 in DNA: TGCAGTGCTAGAGATAAGGTCTGGCTGGTGGATACGCAGTATTTT. Its protein is CSARDKVWLVDTQYF.